This TCR beta chain is from a study of Graves' ophthalmopathy and Graves' hyperthyroidism. Whole-study findings and limits: In blood, most expanded thyroid clonotypes above 0.001 frequency were also detected. Ophthalmopathy was separated from stable hyperthyroidism by a 13-signature model with 87.88% sensitivity and roughly 81% specificity.

The sample holds a few counts of this clonotype. Antigen unknown. The CDR3 loop spans 14 amino acids. Germline-derived CDR1 and CDR2 are LGHDT and YNNKEL (reference sequence). The ends were cut back, 5 bases at V and 3 bases at J, with 13 bases in the middle. The authors amplified TCR beta CDR3 regions, and they did so from RNA transcripts for repertoire sequencing. In the first round, RT-PCR was carried out with HTBI primers, and a multiplex PCR formed the second round. TCRdb analysed the multiplex PCR reads with MiXCR anew, one entry per CDR3 protein. This table has around 590,000 distinct CDR3 sequences, under 45% appearing once.

The chain carries TRBV3-1 and TRBJ2-5, with D perhaps matching TRBD1 (6 bases). The receptor's source is an adult man with Graves' hyperthyroidism. Material for sequencing was peripheral blood or thyroid tissue (not recorded which). CDR3 region: CASSIRTEKETQYF. In nucleotides, the CDR3 is TGTGCCAGCAGCATAAGGACAGAAAAAGAGACCCAGTACTTC.